This T cell receptor beta chain was sequenced during a study of CD8+ T cells in alopecia areata (dated by TCRdb to about 2018). Some background on the complete study: Treated patients were enrolled in an open-label pilot trial of oral tofacitinib at 5 to 10 mg twice daily for moderate-to-severe alopecia areata. TCRbeta CDR3 regions were amplified by immunoSEQ multiplex PCR using 35 Vbeta forward and 13 Jbeta reverse primers. Scalp clonality was compared among normal scalp (n=4), patchy alopecia areata scalp (n=8), and alopecia totalis/universalis scalp (n=8). Patients received tofacitinib for 6 to 18 months and were then followed off drug for 6 months to check for delayed response and recurrence. Tofacitinib-treated patients had biopsies at baseline and at 4 and 24 weeks of treatment, with a later scalp biopsy in several patients. The study used high-throughput TCRbeta sequencing to examine T cell clonal expansion in alopecia areata, in both the C3H/HeJ mouse model and human patients. RNA was obtained with the PAXgene miRNA kit for fixed scalp, the miRNeasy kit for PBMCs, and the RNeasy kit for mouse skin. Human TCRbeta sequencing covered scalp tissue and sorted CD4+ and CD8+ peripheral blood T cells from patchy and totalis/universalis alopecia areata patients and healthy controls.

With regard to this clone: What antigen it recognizes has not been identified. No base quality values were provided; no much bigger clone lies one nucleotide off.

Library method: the immunoSEQ multiplex PCR assay. To provide template for TCR sequencing, every sample had RNA extracted and reverse transcribed into cDNA. SuperScript III was used for first-strand cDNA synthesis, primed with a 2:1 mix of oligo-dT and random hexamers. A synthetic immune receptor repertoire was used to assess amplification bias, and residual bias was removed computationally. Per the authors' processing: After raw reads were preprocessed to remove errors, the CDR3 was defined following IMGT conventions as running from the conserved cysteine to phenylalanine. Clonality was calculated as 1 minus Shannon entropy normalized by log2 of the number of productive unique TCRs. Whether scalp clones were CD4 or CD8 was inferred by matching scalp TCRbeta sequences against CD4 and CD8 repertoires sorted from blood. What TCRdb holds here is the immuneACCESS table cut down to in-frame rearrangements. Part of the clones is not present; checked against another copy, under half of the missing clones reflect an unresolved V gene, and the others are unexplained. That table is the source of V, J and clone size, and D and trimming were worked out from the DNA. Here the sample has 130,000 to 150,000 clones; approximately 51% occur a single time. 0.95% to 1% of the sample is held by the ten biggest clonotypes.

CDR1 and CDR2 were assigned from the germline V gene (reference sequence) as MNHNY and SVGAGI. Unmatched junction bases come to 11, with V trimmed by 6 bases and J by 4 bases. From the cysteine through the phenylalanine, the CDR3 covers 16 amino acids. Only the CDR3 DNA is retained, 48 bases long and in frame from the first base. The time point label of this sample denotes: baseline before oral tofacitinib. Peripheral blood and lesional scalp punch biopsies were obtained from patients with alopecia areata. PBMCs were isolated by density centrifugation and stained for CD3, CD4 and CD8, after which CD4+ and CD8+ T cells were sorted on a FACSAria. Findings and caveats that apply to the study as a whole: TCR sequences shared between patients were less clear than in mice, possibly partly because of HLA diversity in the patient population. Compared with normal scalp, lesional scalp, particularly in alopecia totalis/universalis, had higher clonality and more expanded CD8+ clones, which suggests antigenic drive. Scalp TCR repertoire analysis is complicated because resident alphabeta T cells in normal human skin are also sequenced, whereas mouse skin is dominated by gammadelta T cells.

Recombination connected TRBV6-6 to TRBJ1-2; the central 10 bases match TRBD1. The sequence was collected from a human donor with alopecia areata. The sample in question was CD4+ T cells sorted from blood, obtained at week 0. CDR3 loop: CASSSPRQGAFYGYTF. DNA sequence: TGTGCCAGCAGCAGCCCCCGACAGGGGGCATTCTATGGCTACACCTTC.